Each of the 24 T cell receptor beta chains below was sequenced from the same sample in a study of CD8 T cells in Susac syndrome. RNA, at about 0.45 to 1 ug, was reverse transcribed with random hexamers. Using its own MiXCR run on the immunoSEQ multiplex PCR reads, TCRdb lists one record per CDR3 protein. The table records 150,000 to 200,000 distinct CDR3 sequences, around 93% of them present only once. The specimen sequenced was CD4+ T cells from PBMCs. The receptors stem from a human donor with multiple sclerosis.

The V and J genes are TRBV29-1 and TRBJ2-1, with D possibly TRBD2 on 6 matching bases. This CDR3 contains 11 residues. V was trimmed by 3 bases and J by 10 bases, leaving 10 bases between them. Germline V gene lookup returns CDR1 SQVTM and CDR2 ANQGSEA. The CDR3 protein is CSVDRGREQFF. The CDR3 nucleotides read TGCAGCGTTGATAGAGGGAGGGAGCAGTTCTTC.

In the case of this clonotype: The junction and the germline gene differ at one end; a read error may be behind it. This chain joins TRBV18 and TRBJ2-7; no definite D call. Germline-derived CDR1 and CDR2 are KGHSH and LQKENI. The CDR3 contains 15 residues. Here the CDR3 reads CASSPPVSRIISFLF. The CDR3 nucleotides are TGTGCCAGCTCACCACCGGTTAGTCGGATCATTTCTTTTCTCTTC.

On this clonotype itself: One end of the junction fails to match germline, which may point to a read error. The chain is built from TRBV6-7 and TRBJ2-7; D remains unclear. TRBV6-7 is filed as an ORF, its function uncertain. The CDR3 is 12 amino acids. The DNA for the CDR3 is TGTGCTAGCATGTGGCAGACCTACGAGCAGTACTTC. Encoded protein: CASMWQTYEQYF.

This chain links TRBV3-1 with TRBJ2-5; 14 bases map to TRBD2. Trimming took 0 bases from V and 7 from J; bases not matched to a gene: 7. CDR1 and CDR2 (germline): LGHDT, YNNKEL (reference sequence). There are 17 residues in the CDR3. The CDR3 DNA reads as TGTGCCAGCAGCCAAGAAGGGACTAGCGGGGGATTGGGGACCCAGTACTTC. Translation: CASSQEGTSGGLGTQYF.

This clonotype was observed once. The V and J genes are TRBV10-3 and TRBJ2-7, with D hard to call. The V and J ends lost 2 bases and 3 bases respectively, with 5 bases between them. Per germline, CDR1 ENHRY and CDR2 SYGVKD. This CDR3 has 12 amino acids. CDR3 bases: TGTGCCATCAGTGAGGCTGACTACGAGCAGTACTTC. It encodes CAISEADYEQYF.

This clonotype was seen once. The chain carries TRBV19 and TRBJ1-1; D is perhaps TRBD1 (5 bases). This CDR3 is built from 13 residues. Between the trimmed V and J ends, which lost 9 bases and 1 base, there was a span of 12 bases. Germline CDR1 is LNHDA and CDR2 is SQIVND (reference sequence). The DNA for the CDR3 is TGTGCCAGCAATAGAGGGGCGAACACTGAAGCTTTCTTT. Its protein product is CASNRGANTEAFF.

The chain carries TRBV24-1 and TRBJ2-1; D possibly corresponds to TRBD1 (6 bases). CDR3 length: 15 amino acids. Germline V lookup: CDR1 KGHDR, CDR2 SFDVKD. V lost 9 bases and J 0 bases, leaving 14 bases between the germline ends. The CDR3 DNA follows: TGTGCCACCCAAAGAGGGGGAAGCTCCTACAATGAGCAGTTCTTC. This translates into CATQRGGSSYNEQFF.

The chain employs TRBV10-3 and TRBJ2-7; 10 bases are a match to TRBD1. CDR3 length: 15 residues. The germline V gene has CDR1 ENHRY and CDR2 SYGVKD. After removal of 3 bases from V and 3 bases from J, the junction contained 5 bases not matched to a gene. In DNA, the CDR3 is TGTGCCATCAGTGACCCGGGACAGGGGATCTACGAGCAGTACTTC. Translating it yields CAISDPGQGIYEQYF.

The CDR3 DNA is TGTGCCAGCAGTCCAACTACCAGCTCCTACAATGAGCAGTTCTTC. It encodes CASSPTTSSYNEQFF. The chain has TRBV27 and TRBJ2-1, with D unresolved. This CDR3 spans 15 amino acids. With 5 bases removed from V and 0 bases from J, the gap between germline ends came to 11 bases. Per germline, CDR1 MNHEY and CDR2 SMNVEV (reference sequence).

The chain has TRBV9 and TRBJ2-7, with 8 bases lining up with TRBD1. V lost 3 bases, J lost 1 base, and 3 bases stayed unmatched. CDR3 size: 14 residues. Germline V CDR1 and CDR2: SGDLS, YYNGEE. The CDR3 loop reads CASSADRGSYEQYF. The CDR3 DNA reads as TGTGCCAGCAGCGCCGACAGGGGATCCTACGAGCAGTACTTC.

This clonotype was counted once. V gene TRBV28 combines with J gene TRBJ1-6; unclear D gene. V gave up 3 bases and J gave up 11 bases, with 8 bases separating them. CDR3 length: 12 residues. The germline CDR1 and CDR2 sequences are MDHEN and SYDVKM. For the CDR3, the DNA is TGTGCCAGCAGTTTGTTTGAGACACCCCTCCACTTT. This codes for CASSLFETPLHF. The variable domain in full, completed from reference TRBV28 and TRBJ1-6, reads DVKVTQSSRYLVKRTGEKVFLECVQDMDHENMFWYRQDPGLGLRLIYFSYDVKMKEKGDIPEGYSVSREKKERFSLILESASTNQTSMYLCASSLFETPLHFGNGTRLTVT.

The J gene is TRBJ2-3, the V gene TRBV12-3 or TRBV12-4; maybe TRBD2 (5 bases). This CDR3 region has 13 residues. V lost 0 bases and J lost 7, with 8 bases in between. The CDR3 sequence is CASSLARGNTQYF. The DNA of the CDR3 is TGTGCCAGCAGTTTAGCCCGGGGAAATACGCAGTATTTT.

J is TRBJ1-2 and V is TRBV29-1; D is undetermined. This CDR3 has 13 residues. Germline V lookup: CDR1 SQVTM, CDR2 ANQGSEA. V was pared by 1 base and J by 3 bases, with 9 bases between. CDR3 loop: CSVEAPGDYGYTF. The CDR3 DNA reads TGCAGCGTTGAAGCCCCGGGAGACTATGGCTACACCTTC.

V gene TRBV2 combines with J gene TRBJ2-2; either TRBD1 or TRBD2 may fit D (5 bases each). Germline CDR1 reads SNHLY; CDR2 reads FYNNEI. The CDR3 loop spans 13 amino acids. V was trimmed by 6 bases and J by 5 bases, leaving 10 bases between them. CDR3 in DNA: TGTGCCAGCAGGGGGGACGGTACCGGGGAGCTGTTTTTT. Protein: CASRGDGTGELFF.

The chain links TRBV13 to TRBJ2-6, with TRBD1 matching 7 bases. The CDR3 totals 16 residues. Germline values: CDR1 PRHDT, CDR2 FYEKMQ (reference sequence). Trimming removed 0 bases from V and 2 bases from J; junction bases left unmatched: 1. This chain's CDR3 is CASSLGQGAGANVLTF. CDR3 DNA: TGTGCCAGCAGCTTAGGGCAGGGGGCTGGGGCCAACGTCCTGACTTTC.

The chain carries TRBV28 and TRBJ2-7; perhaps TRBD1 as D (5 bases). The CDR3 extends over 12 amino acids. CDR1 is MDHEN, CDR2 SYDVKM, per germline. V dropped 7 bases and J dropped 4 bases, with 11 bases sitting between them. The CDR3 region is CASNIKGYEQYF. CDR3 bases: TGTGCCAGCAATATAAAGGGGTACGAGCAGTACTTC.

The DNA of the CDR3 is TGCGCCAGCAGCCCTGACGGCTCCTACGAGCAGTACTTC. It codes for CASSPDGSYEQYF. This chain links TRBV5-1 with TRBJ2-7; no reliable D call. CDR3 length equals 13 residues. V dropped 4 bases and J dropped 0 bases, with 8 bases sitting between them. Germline V gene data show CDR1 as SGHRS and CDR2 as YFSETQ.

V usage is TRBV6-6 and J usage is TRBJ2-2; TRBD2 aligns across 10 bases. In germline, CDR1 is MNHNY, CDR2 SVGAGI (reference sequence). V was pared by 4 bases and J by 1 base, with 3 bases of the junction left unmatched. This CDR3 is built from 16 residues. In nucleotides, the CDR3 is TGTGCCAGCAGTTTCACTAGCGGGATGAACACCGGGGAGCTGTTTTTT. As protein: CASSFTSGMNTGELFF.

The chain has TRBV28 and TRBJ2-7; TRBD2 aligns across 14 bases. The V and J ends lost 2 bases and 0 bases, in that order; junction bases with no gene match: 0. In germline, CDR1 is MDHEN, CDR2 SYDVKM. This CDR3 spans 16 amino acids. The CDR3 loop is CASSLGTSGSSYEQYF. The CDR3 DNA follows: TGTGCCAGCAGTTTAGGGACTAGCGGGAGCTCCTACGAGCAGTACTTC. Combining the CDR3 with reference TRBV28 and TRBJ2-7 gives the whole variable domain DVKVTQSSRYLVKRTGEKVFLECVQDMDHENMFWYRQDPGLGLRLIYFSYDVKMKEKGDIPEGYSVSREKKERFSLILESASTNQTSMYLCASSLGTSGSSYEQYFGPGTRLTVT.

The CDR3 sequence: CSARGYYGYTF. The CDR3 DNA reads as TGCAGTGCTAGAGGGTACTATGGCTACACCTTC. This chain uses TRBV20-1 with TRBJ1-2; D is unresolved. Germline CDR1 is DFQATT and CDR2 is SNEGSKA (reference sequence). The CDR3 covers 11 residues. Trimming shortened V by 1 base and J by 3 bases, and 3 bases separated the two germline ends.

The chain employs TRBV13 and TRBJ1-2, with D possibly being TRBD1 (5 bases). This CDR3 has 15 amino acids. CDR1 is PRHDT and CDR2 is FYEKMQ in the germline V gene (reference sequence). The V gene lost 6 bases and the J gene lost 6 bases, with 20 bases spanning the gap. The CDR3 sequence: CASRERGRAANGYTF. The CDR3, as DNA: TGTGCCAGCAGAGAAAGGGGTCGGGCGGCGAATGGCTACACCTTC.

The V gene is TRBV11-2, the J gene TRBJ2-7, with D possibly being TRBD1 (6 bases). The germline gives CDR1 SGHAT, CDR2 FQNNGV. This CDR3 region has 12 residues. Between the trimmed V and J ends, which lost 0 bases and 10 bases, there was a span of 10 bases. The CDR3 DNA sequence: TGTGCCAGCAGCTTAGACCTACAGGGACAGTACTTC. It specifies CASSLDLQGQYF.

The genes are TRBV7-6 and TRBJ2-5; D uncertain. The V gene's germline CDR1 is SGHVS and CDR2 FNYEAQ. V was trimmed by 2 bases and J by 1 base, leaving 5 bases between them. The CDR3 contains 13 residues. This CDR3 is CASSLLPQETQYF. In DNA, the CDR3 is TGTGCCAGCAGCTTATTGCCCCAAGAGACCCAGTACTTC.

CDR3 sequence reads: CASAGQPQETQYF. The CDR3 DNA follows: TGTGCCAGCGCGGGACAGCCACAAGAGACCCAGTACTTC. The gene calls are TRBV28 and TRBJ2-5, with D perhaps matching TRBD1 (7 bases). This CDR3 is 13 amino acids long. Trimming took off 8 bases at V and 2 bases at J, with 12 bases between the two ends. Germline V gene lookup returns CDR1 MDHEN and CDR2 SYDVKM.